This record concerns one TCR beta chain sequence. Its antigen is unknown. This record comes from a study of shared clonotypes between healthy human individuals. Overall study findings and caveats: The naive CD4 repertoires of a handful of donors were compared, and approximately 5% of clonotypes were shared.

Using immunoSEQ multiplex PCR, the repertoire was profiled, and TCRdb retains in-frame clones only, with some absent. This sample has about 1.1 million clones, with 60% to 80% found just once. The sequenced material came from memory CD4+ T cells from PBMCs. Subset meaning: CD45RA-negative fraction. The receptor comes from a man between 18 and 35 years old in good health. Some clones in this sample may be carry-over from other donors' samples.

CDR3 nucleotide sequence: TGCGCCAGCAGTGTCTTCAGCGGGAGGGGGGGGAATGAGCAGTTCTTC. Amino acids: CASSVFSGRGGNEQFF. The chain couples TRBV10-2 to TRBJ2-1; 10 nucleotides line up with TRBD2. This CDR3 has 16 residues. Germline V CDR1 and CDR2: WSHSY, SAAADI. V shed 4 bases, J shed 7 bases, and the junction held 10 bases outside the gene matches.